This T cell receptor (beta chain) was captured in a study of blood T cell repertoires in COVID-19. The wider study: Italy, Spain and the United States were the sources of the convalescent and acute COVID-19 samples.

V lost 5 bases and J lost 1, with 5 bases in between. CDR3 size: 12 residues. Germline assignment: CDR1 LGHDT and CDR2 YNNKEL (reference sequence). Using immunoSEQ multiplex PCR, the repertoire was profiled, and TCRdb retains in-frame clones only, with some absent. The sample lists 64,000 or so clones; around four fifths were seen once. The TCR was taken from a human donor in a cohort sampled during active COVID-19. The gene calls are TRBV3-1 (or the pseudogene TRBV3-2) and TRBJ1-1; no firm D call. The sample comprised peripheral blood. The CDR3 bases are TGTGCCAGCAGCTCCTGGAACACTGAAGCTTTCTTT. This translates into CASSSWNTEAFF.